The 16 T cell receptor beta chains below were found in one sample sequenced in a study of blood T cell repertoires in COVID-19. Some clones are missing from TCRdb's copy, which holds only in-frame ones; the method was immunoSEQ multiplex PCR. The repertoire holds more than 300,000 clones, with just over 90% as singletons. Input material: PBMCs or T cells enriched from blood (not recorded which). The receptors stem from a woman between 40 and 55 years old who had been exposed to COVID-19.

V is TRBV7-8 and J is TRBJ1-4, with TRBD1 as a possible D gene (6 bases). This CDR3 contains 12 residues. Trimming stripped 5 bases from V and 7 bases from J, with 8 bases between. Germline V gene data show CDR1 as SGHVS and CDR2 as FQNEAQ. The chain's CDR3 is CASSRTAEKLFF. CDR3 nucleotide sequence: TGTGCCAGCAGCCGGACAGCTGAAAAACTGTTTTTT.

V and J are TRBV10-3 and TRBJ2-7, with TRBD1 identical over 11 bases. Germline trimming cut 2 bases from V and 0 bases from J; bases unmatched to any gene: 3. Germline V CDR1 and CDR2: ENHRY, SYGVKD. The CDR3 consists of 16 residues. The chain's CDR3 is CAISEGGTGGSYEQYF. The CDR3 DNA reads TGTGCCATCAGTGAGGGCGGGACAGGGGGCTCCTACGAGCAGTACTTC.

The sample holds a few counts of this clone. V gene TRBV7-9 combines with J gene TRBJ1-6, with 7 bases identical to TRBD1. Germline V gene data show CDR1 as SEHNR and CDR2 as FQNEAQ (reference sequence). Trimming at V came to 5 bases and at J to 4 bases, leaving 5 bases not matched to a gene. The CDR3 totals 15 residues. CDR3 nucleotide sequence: TGTGCCAGCAGCCTCCGACAGGGTTATAATTCACCCCTCCACTTT. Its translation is CASSLRQGYNSPLHF.

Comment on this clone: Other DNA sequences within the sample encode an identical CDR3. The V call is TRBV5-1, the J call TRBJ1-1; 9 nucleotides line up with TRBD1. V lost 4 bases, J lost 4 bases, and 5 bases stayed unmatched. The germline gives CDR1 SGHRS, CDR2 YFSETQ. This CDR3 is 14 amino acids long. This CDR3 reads CASSPGQGGTEAFF. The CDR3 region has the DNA TGCGCCAGCAGCCCGGGACAGGGAGGCACTGAAGCTTTCTTT.

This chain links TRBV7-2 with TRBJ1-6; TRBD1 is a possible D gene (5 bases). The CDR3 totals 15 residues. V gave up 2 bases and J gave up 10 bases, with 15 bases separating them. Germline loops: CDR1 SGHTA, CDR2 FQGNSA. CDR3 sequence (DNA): TGTGCCAGCAGCTTAAGGGGTTCTCCCAACTCACCCCTCCACTTT. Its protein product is CASSLRGSPNSPLHF.

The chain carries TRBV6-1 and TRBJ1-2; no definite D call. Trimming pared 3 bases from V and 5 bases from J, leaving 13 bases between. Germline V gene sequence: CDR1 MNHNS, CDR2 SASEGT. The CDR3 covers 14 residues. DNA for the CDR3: TGTGCCAGCAGTGACCCCTCATCGGGTTATGGCTACACCTTC. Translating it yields CASSDPSSGYGYTF.

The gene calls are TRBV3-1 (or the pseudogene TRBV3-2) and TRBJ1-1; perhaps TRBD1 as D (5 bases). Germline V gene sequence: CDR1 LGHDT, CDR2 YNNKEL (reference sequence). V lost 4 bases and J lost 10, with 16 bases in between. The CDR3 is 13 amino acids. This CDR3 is CASSPQYPGGAFF. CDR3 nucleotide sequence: TGTGCCAGCAGCCCCCAATACCCCGGGGGAGCTTTCTTT.

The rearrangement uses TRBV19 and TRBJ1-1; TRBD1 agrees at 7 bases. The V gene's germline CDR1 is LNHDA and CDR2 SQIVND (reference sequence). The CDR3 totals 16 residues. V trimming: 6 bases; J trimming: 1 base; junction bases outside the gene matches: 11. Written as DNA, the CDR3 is TGTGCCAGTAGGGTCTTACAGGGGTCATCGAACACTGAAGCTTTCTTT. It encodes CASRVLQGSSNTEAFF.

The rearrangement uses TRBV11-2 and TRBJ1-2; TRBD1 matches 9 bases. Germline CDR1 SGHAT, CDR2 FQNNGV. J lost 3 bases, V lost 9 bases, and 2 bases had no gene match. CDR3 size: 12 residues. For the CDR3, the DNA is TGTGCCAGAACAGGGGGCGACTATGGCTACACCTTC. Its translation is CARTGGDYGYTF.

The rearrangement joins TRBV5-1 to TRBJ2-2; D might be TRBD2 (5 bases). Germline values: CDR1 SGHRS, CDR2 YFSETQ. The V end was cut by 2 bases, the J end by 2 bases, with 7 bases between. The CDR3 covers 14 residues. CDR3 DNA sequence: TGCGCCAGCAGCTTCGGGGATAACACCGGGGAGCTGTTTTTT. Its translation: CASSFGDNTGELFF. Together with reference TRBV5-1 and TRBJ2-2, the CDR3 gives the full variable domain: KAGVTQTPRYLIKTRGQQVTLSCSPISGHRSVSWYQQTPGQGLQFLFEYFSETQRNKGNFPGRFSGRQFSNSRSEMNVSTLELGDSALYLCASSFGDNTGELFFGEGSRLTVL.

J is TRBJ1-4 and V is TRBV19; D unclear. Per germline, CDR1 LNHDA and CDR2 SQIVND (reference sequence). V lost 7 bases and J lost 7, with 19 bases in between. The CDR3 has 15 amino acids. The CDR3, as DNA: TGTGCCAGTATTCCCGTCCCGCCAGGCCCTGAAAAACTGTTTTTT. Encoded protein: CASIPVPPGPEKLFF. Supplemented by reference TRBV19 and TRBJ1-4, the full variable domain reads DGGITQSPKYLFRKEGQNVTLSCEQNLNHDAMYWYRQDPGQGLRLIYYSQIVNDFQKGDIAEGYSVSREKKESFPLTVTSAQKNPTAFYLCASIPVPPGPEKLFFGSGTQLSVL.

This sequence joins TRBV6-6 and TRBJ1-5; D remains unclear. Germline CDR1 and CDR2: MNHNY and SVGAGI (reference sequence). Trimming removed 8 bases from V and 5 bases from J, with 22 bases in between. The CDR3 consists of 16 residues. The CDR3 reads CASGYQTPRGHQPQHF. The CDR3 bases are TGTGCCAGCGGATACCAGACACCTCGGGGTCATCAGCCCCAGCATTTT.

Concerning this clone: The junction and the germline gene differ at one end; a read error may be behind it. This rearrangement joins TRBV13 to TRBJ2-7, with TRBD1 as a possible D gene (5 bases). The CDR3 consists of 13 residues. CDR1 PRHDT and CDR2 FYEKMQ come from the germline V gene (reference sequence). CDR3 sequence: CASSLGHLYEQYF. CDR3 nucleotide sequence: TGTGCCAGCAGCCTAGGACACCTCTACGAGCAGTACTTC.

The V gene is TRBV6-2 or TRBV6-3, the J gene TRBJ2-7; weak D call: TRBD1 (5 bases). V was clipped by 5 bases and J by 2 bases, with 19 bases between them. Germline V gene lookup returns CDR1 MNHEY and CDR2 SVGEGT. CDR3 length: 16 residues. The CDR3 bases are TGTGCCAGCAGTAAGACGAAAAGACAGAGCGCCTACGAGCAGTACTTC. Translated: CASSKTKRQSAYEQYF.

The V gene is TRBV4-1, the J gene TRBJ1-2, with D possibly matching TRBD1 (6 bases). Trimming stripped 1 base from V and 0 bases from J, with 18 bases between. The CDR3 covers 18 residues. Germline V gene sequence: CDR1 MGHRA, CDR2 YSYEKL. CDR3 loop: CASSQGPQGFAANYGYTF. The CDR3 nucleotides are TGCGCCAGCAGCCAAGGGCCCCAGGGGTTCGCGGCTAACTATGGCTACACCTTC.

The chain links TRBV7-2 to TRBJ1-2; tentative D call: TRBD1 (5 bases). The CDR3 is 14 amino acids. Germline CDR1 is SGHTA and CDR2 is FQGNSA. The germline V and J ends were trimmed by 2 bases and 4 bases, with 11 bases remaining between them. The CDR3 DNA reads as TGTGCCAGCAGCTTAAGGGTGGGGGGCTATGGCTACACCTTC. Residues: CASSLRVGGYGYTF.